This section outlines one TCR beta chain sequence together with its context. The data belong to a study of blood T cell repertoires in COVID-19. Repertoires were generated with immunoSEQ multiplex PCR, while TCRdb's copy carries only in-frame clones and drops some. Found here are roughly 250,000 clones, around four fifths of them singletons; the top ten hold around 6.4%. Source material: peripheral blood. This sequence originates from a woman aged 55-75 years with active or convalescent COVID-19.

The CDR3 nucleotides are TGTGCCAGCAGTGAAGACCCCCCCAGAGGTGAAGCTTTCTTT. Protein: CASSEDPPRGEAFF. V usage is TRBV6-1 and J usage is TRBJ1-1, with no clear D. Germline lookup yields CDR1 MNHNS and CDR2 SASEGT. This CDR3 is built from 14 residues. The V end was cut by 1 base, the J end by 7 bases, with 13 bases between.